The TCR beta chain described here comes from a study of resident and recirculating memory T cells in vitiligo. Background on the study: Shave-biopsy epidermis from lesional and nonlesional skin was sequenced alongside PBMCs.

Notes on the study in general: Sequences differed between biopsy sites and patients, suggesting private specificity.

Anyone treated within the previous three months was excluded. The CDR3 has 17 residues. Per germline, CDR1 SGDLS and CDR2 YYNGEE. V was trimmed by 3 bases and J by 5 bases, leaving 22 bases between them. Data came from immunoSEQ multiplex PCR; TCRdb stores just in-frame clones and leaves some out. The sample records tens of thousands of clones, just over 90% being singletons. As for this clone: Its antigen is as yet unknown.

The sequence was collected from a male donor with vitiligo. The sample consisted of blood. This rearrangement joins TRBV9 to TRBJ2-3; tentative D call: TRBD2 (6 bases). The CDR3 coding sequence is TGTGCCAGCAGCGCGGGGATTAGGGGCGGGGCCAAAGATACGCAGTATTTT. Protein sequence: CASSAGIRGGAKDTQYF.